The entry below describes one T cell receptor (beta chain). The gene names here belong to mouse. The read ends 1 residue shy of where the CDR3 ends; the end is completed using the germline J gene. Time point given: mouse harvest day 14 after allogeneic transplant. Tail vein injection delivered 10^7 T-cell-depleted bone marrow cells and 10^6 splenic CD5+ T cells. The record originates from a study of tissue T cells after allogeneic stem cell transplantation. This table comes from immunoSEQ multiplex PCR, and its TCRdb copy is limited to in-frame clones, with some not included. This repertoire shows roughly 1,900 clones, 40% to 45% found once; its top ten account for 18%. V gave up 0 bases and J gave up 6 bases, with 13 bases separating them. The CDR3 is made up of 15 amino acids. Germline lookup yields CDR1 NSQYPW and CDR2 LRSPGD (reference sequence).

The receptor was derived from a female BALB/c mouse given C57BL/6 T cells with graft-versus-host disease after an allogeneic hematopoietic cell transplant. V usage is TRBV1 and J usage is TRBJ2-5, with D tentatively TRBD1 (5 bases). Specimen: gut tissue. The CDR3 here is CTCSADQRGEDTQYF. The DNA read from the CDR3 is TGCACCTGCAGTGCAGATCAGAGGGGAGAGGACACCCAGTAC.